The 29 T cell receptor beta chains reported below all come from one sample, sequenced in a study of T cells after posttransplantation cyclophosphamide. The assay was immunoSEQ multiplex PCR, and TCRdb's table has in-frame clones only and misses some. The sample records 20,000 to 25,000 clones, around 91% being singletons. Methotrexate plus calcineurin inhibitor accompanied controls' myeloablative marrow transplants; sampling was 1 year later. The input for sequencing was PBMCs, taken roughly 350 days after allogeneic stem cell transplant with calcineurin inhibitor and methotrexate. These receptors were obtained from a female patient aged 30 to 40 who received an allogeneic stem cell transplant from an unrelated donor, was CMV-positive, and had acute and chronic GVHD. Among the T cells, some may be from the graft donor.

This rearrangement joins TRBV6-5 to TRBJ2-1; 9 bases agree with TRBD2. Trimming at V came to 4 bases and at J to 15 bases, leaving 16 bases not matched to a gene. CDR3 length: 15 residues. Germline V gene data show CDR1 as MNHEY and CDR2 as SVGAGI. The CDR3 bases are TGTGCCAGCAGTTGCGGGGGCGGGAGGGTGTCTTTGGGGTTCTTC. It specifies CASSCGGGRVSLGFF.

CDR3 region: CASSQEGLAGKQETQYF. The CDR3 DNA follows: TGCGCCAGCAGCCAAGAGGGACTAGCGGGAAAACAGGAGACCCAGTACTTC. V gene TRBV4-1 combines with J gene TRBJ2-5; 13 positions agree with TRBD2. The CDR3 consists of 17 residues. The ends lost 0 bases at V and 5 bases at J; junction bases unmatched: 6. The germline gives CDR1 MGHRA, CDR2 YSYEKL.

This chain joins TRBV29-1 and TRBJ1-2, with a tentative D call TRBD1 (6 bases). CDR1 is SQVTM and CDR2 is ANQGSEA in the germline V gene. V gave up 6 bases and J gave up 1 base, with 12 bases separating them. This CDR3 comprises 13 residues. The CDR3 nucleotides are TGCAGCGTCGCCACAGGGATTAACTATGGCTACACCTTC. Translating gives CSVATGINYGYTF. The variable domain in full, completed from reference TRBV29-1 and TRBJ1-2, reads SAVISQKPSRDICQRGTSLTIQCQVDSQVTMMFWYRQQPGQSLTLIATANQGSEATYESGFVIDKFPISRPNLTFSTLTVSNMSPEDSSIYLCSVATGINYGYTFGSGTRLTVV.

The rearrangement joins TRBV7-3 to TRBJ2-2, with TRBD1 as a possible D gene (5 bases). Germline lookup yields CDR1 SGHTA and CDR2 FQGTGA. This CDR3 has 14 amino acids. Trimming took off 0 bases at V and 4 bases at J, with 6 bases between the two ends. The CDR3 sequence is CASSLTGVTGELFF. DNA for the CDR3: TGTGCCAGCAGCTTAACAGGGGTCACCGGGGAGCTGTTTTTT.

This clone has only one observation. This chain joins TRBV6-5 and TRBJ1-2; D unclear. Between the trimmed V and J ends, which lost 0 bases and 5 bases, there was a span of 7 bases. The CDR3 loop spans 13 amino acids. Germline V lookup: CDR1 MNHEY, CDR2 SVGAGI. The CDR3 DNA reads TGTGCCAGCAGTTACTCCGGGGTGTATGGCTACACCTTC. This translates into CASSYSGVYGYTF.

This chain links TRBV5-1 with TRBJ2-1, with 7 nucleotides matching TRBD1. The CDR3 covers 15 residues. J lost 4 bases, V lost 2 bases, and 6 bases had no gene match. Germline assignment: CDR1 SGHRS and CDR2 YFSETQ. The CDR3 DNA reads as TGCGCCAGCAGCTTTCTAGGGGGCCCATACAATGAGCAGTTCTTC. Protein product: CASSFLGGPYNEQFF.

The V gene is TRBV7-6, the J gene TRBJ1-5; D ambiguous. Germline assignment: CDR1 SGHVS and CDR2 FNYEAQ. There are 15 residues in the CDR3. Trimming stripped 5 bases from V and 4 bases from J, with 15 bases between. The CDR3 protein is CASSPGRDENQPQHF. The CDR3 DNA reads as TGTGCCAGCAGCCCCGGGAGGGATGAAAATCAGCCCCAGCATTTT.

This sequence joins TRBV7-2 and TRBJ1-5, with D perhaps TRBD1 (5 bases). This CDR3 is built from 14 residues. Trimming cost V 6 bases and J 8 bases, with 17 bases left between them. Germline CDR1 is SGHTA and CDR2 is FQGNSA. DNA for the CDR3: TGTGCCAGCAGTCTTACGCCGGGGGAGGAGCCCCAGCATTTT. Translated, it gives CASSLTPGEEPQHF.

This chain connects TRBV29-1 to TRBJ1-2, with D unresolved. Between the trimmed V and J ends, which lost 4 bases and 6 bases, there was a span of 18 bases. The CDR3 covers 14 residues. Germline V CDR1 and CDR2: SQVTM, ANQGSEA. CDR3 protein: CSVVRTVGRNGYTF. DNA for the CDR3: TGCAGCGTTGTAAGGACTGTCGGTAGAAATGGCTACACCTTC.

A note on this clone: An end of the junction does not agree with germline; a read error may underlie this. The chain carries TRBV7-7 and TRBJ2-5; the match to TRBD2 covers 14 bases. Germline V lookup: CDR1 SSHAT, CDR2 FNYEAQ (reference sequence). CDR3 length: 20 amino acids. Written as DNA, the CDR3 is TGTGCTAGCAGCACTCGGGCGGGGACTAGCGGGAGTCAGAGGCAAGAGACCCAGTACTTC. This translates into CASSTRAGTSGSQRQETQYF. Filled out from reference TRBV7-7 and TRBJ2-5, the complete variable domain reads GAGVSQSPRYKVTKRGQDVTLRCDPISSHATLYWYQQALGQGPEFLTYFNYEAQPDKSGLPSDRFSAERPEGSISTLTIQRTEQRDSAMYRCASSTRAGTSGSQRQETQYFGPGTRLLVL.

The chain recombines TRBV27 with TRBJ2-1; a weak D match, TRBD2 (6 bases). The CDR3 contains 13 residues. From germline, CDR1 is MNHEY and CDR2 SMNVEV (reference sequence). The V gene lost 5 bases and the J gene lost 7 bases, with 12 bases spanning the gap. The CDR3 spells CASSNRLGNEQFF. The CDR3 DNA reads as TGTGCCAGCAGTAATCGACTAGGAAATGAGCAGTTCTTC.

The chain couples TRBV12-5 to TRBJ1-5; D not resolved. Per germline, CDR1 LGHNT and CDR2 FRNRAP. The CDR3 is made up of 13 amino acids. Trimming stripped 0 bases from V and 6 bases from J, with 6 bases between. DNA for the CDR3: TGTGCTAGTGGTTTGGTGGAGGGTCAGCCCCAGCATTTT. Amino acids: CASGLVEGQPQHF.

V usage is TRBV5-1 and J usage is TRBJ1-2; D is unresolved. Germline V gives CDR1 SGHRS, CDR2 YFSETQ. Trimming took off 1 base at V and 5 bases at J, with 9 bases between the two ends. This CDR3 comprises 13 residues. This CDR3 reads CASSLLTRYGYTF. CDR3 bases: TGCGCCAGCAGCTTGTTGACACGGTATGGCTACACCTTC.

The J gene is TRBJ1-6, the V gene TRBV6-5, with unresolved D. The CDR3 consists of 15 residues. Trimming shortened V by 0 bases and J by 6 bases, and 9 bases separated the two germline ends. From germline, CDR1 is MNHEY and CDR2 SVGAGI. The CDR3 DNA follows: TGTGCCAGCAGTTACTCGGGAGGGTTTAATTCACCCCTCCACTTT. This gives the protein CASSYSGGFNSPLHF.

This clone has only one observation. This chain links TRBV19 with TRBJ1-2; TRBD1 matches 7 bases. Germline V CDR1 and CDR2: LNHDA, SQIVND (reference sequence). This CDR3 region has 16 residues. With V trimmed by 4 bases and J by 6 bases, 14 bases remained unmatched. For the CDR3, the DNA is TGTGCCAGTAGTAAGAGACAGGGAGCGTCCGACGATGGCTACACCTTC. Its protein product is CASSKRQGASDDGYTF.

J is TRBJ1-5 and V is TRBV2, with TRBD1 as a possible D gene (5 bases). Germline values: CDR1 SNHLY, CDR2 FYNNEI. The CDR3 runs to 14 residues. Trimming stripped 6 bases from V and 1 base from J, with 10 bases between. Here the CDR3 DNA reads TGTGCCAGCAGCCCCGGGGGGAGCAATCAGCCCCAGCATTTT. Protein product: CASSPGGSNQPQHF.

A single count supports this clone. The rearrangement joins TRBV29-1 to TRBJ2-5; D remains unclear. Germline CDR1 SQVTM, CDR2 ANQGSEA. The CDR3 totals 12 residues. The V and J ends lost 5 bases and 4 bases respectively, with 11 bases between them. The CDR3 DNA sequence: TGCAGCGTTAGCGAGGTTGGAGAGACCCAGTACTTC. Its translation: CSVSEVGETQYF. Full variable domain (outside the CDR3, taken from reference TRBV29-1 and TRBJ2-5): SAVISQKPSRDICQRGTSLTIQCQVDSQVTMMFWYRQQPGQSLTLIATANQGSEATYESGFVIDKFPISRPNLTFSTLTVSNMSPEDSSIYLCSVSEVGETQYFGPGTRLLVL.

In this sample, this clone turned up once. The genes are TRBV27 and TRBJ1-1, with D possibly TRBD1 on 5 matching bases. Between the trimmed V and J ends, which lost 2 bases and 0 bases, there was a span of 10 bases. Germline CDR1 reads MNHEY; CDR2 reads SMNVEV (reference sequence). The CDR3 extends over 15 amino acids. The CDR3: CASSLGATLNTEAFF. CDR3 in DNA: TGTGCCAGCAGTTTAGGGGCTACCTTGAACACTGAAGCTTTCTTT.

The V and J genes are TRBV6-6 and TRBJ1-5; possible D gene TRBD1, 6 bases. This CDR3 has 14 amino acids. Germline lookup yields CDR1 MNHNY and CDR2 SVGAGI (reference sequence). Trimming took off 7 bases at V and 5 bases at J, with 15 bases between the two ends. As DNA, the CDR3 is TGTGCCAGCACCCCGACAGGCTCTTATCAGCCCCAGCATTTT. It is translated as CASTPTGSYQPQHF.

The J gene is TRBJ1-3, the V gene TRBV30; 8 positions agree with TRBD1. Trimming cost V 7 bases and J 9 bases; bases outside gene matches: 14. Germline lookup yields CDR1 GTSNPN and CDR2 SVGIG (reference sequence). The CDR3 is 14 residues long. CDR3 sequence: CASETGATRSTIYF. The DNA of the CDR3 is TGTGCCTCTGAGACAGGGGCCACGAGGAGCACCATATATTTT.

This rearrangement joins TRBV5-5 to TRBJ2-5, with D possibly matching TRBD2 (5 bases). The CDR3 loop spans 13 amino acids. Germline V gives CDR1 SGHKS, CDR2 YYEKEE (reference sequence). With 0 bases removed from V and 5 bases from J, the gap between germline ends came to 8 bases. DNA of the CDR3: TGTGCCAGCAGCTTGGACAGAGGGGAGACCCAGTACTTC. Amino acids: CASSLDRGETQYF.

The CDR3 loop is CATSKAPEEAGYTF. CDR3 bases: TGTGCCACCAGCAAGGCGCCAGAAGAAGCGGGCTACACCTTC. The chain links TRBV15 to TRBJ1-2; D ambiguous. This CDR3 contains 14 residues. In germline, CDR1 is LNHNV, CDR2 YYDKDF (reference sequence). Trimming cost V 4 bases and J 8 bases, with 17 bases left between them.

The V call is TRBV12-5, the J call TRBJ2-3; D is ambiguous. The CDR3 contains 13 residues. Per germline, CDR1 LGHNT and CDR2 FRNRAP. Deletions cut 2 bases from V and 0 bases from J, with 3 bases between. The CDR3 coding sequence is TGTGCTAGTGGTTTGTCTAGCACAGATACGCAGTATTTT. Translated, it gives CASGLSSTDTQYF.

This rearrangement joins TRBV19 to TRBJ2-3; TRBD2 aligns across 13 bases. The CDR3 length is 15 residues. Looked up from germline, CDR1 is LNHDA and CDR2 is SQIVND (reference sequence). V shed 9 bases, J shed 5 bases, and the junction held 8 bases outside the gene matches. In DNA, the CDR3 is TGTGCCAGCAGCAGGACTAGCGGGAGTGGAGATACGCAGTATTTT. It is translated as CASSRTSGSGDTQYF. The variable domain in full, with the rest retrieved from reference TRBV19 and TRBJ2-3, is DGGITQSPKYLFRKEGQNVTLSCEQNLNHDAMYWYRQDPGQGLRLIYYSQIVNDFQKGDIAEGYSVSREKKESFPLTVTSAQKNPTAFYLCASSRTSGSGDTQYFGPGTRLTVL.

The J gene is TRBJ1-5, the V gene TRBV15; maybe TRBD1 (5 bases). The CDR3 length is 15 residues. CDR1 and CDR2 from the germline V gene are LNHNV and YYDKDF (reference sequence). V dropped 1 base and J dropped 7 bases, with 14 bases sitting between them. The CDR3 bases are TGTGCCACCAGCAGAGTTGGGGCGGCTGGACAGCCCCAGCATTTT. Its translation is CATSRVGAAGQPQHF.

The rearrangement uses TRBV6-6 and TRBJ2-5; 8 bases line up with TRBD2. Germline V gene data show CDR1 as MNHNY and CDR2 as SVGAGI (reference sequence). Unmatched junction bases numbered 6, after V lost 6 bases and J lost 3 bases. The CDR3 length is 14 residues. This CDR3 is CASRSSGTKETQYF. The CDR3 DNA reads as TGTGCCAGCAGAAGTAGCGGGACGAAAGAGACCCAGTACTTC.

The chain recombines TRBV29-1 with TRBJ1-2, with TRBD1 as a possible D gene (5 bases). V lost 4 bases, J lost 6 bases, and 12 bases lay in between. Germline assignment: CDR1 SQVTM and CDR2 ANQGSEA. This CDR3 is built from 12 residues. CDR3 bases: TGCAGCGTTGTTGCGACAGTCGATGGCTACACCTTC. Amino acid sequence: CSVVATVDGYTF.

The J gene is TRBJ2-5, the V gene TRBV7-3; D not resolved. CDR3 length: 13 amino acids. Trimming left V 3 bases short and J 5 bases short, with 10 bases between. Germline V gives CDR1 SGHTA, CDR2 FQGTGA. The CDR3 DNA sequence: TGTGCCAGCAGCTTCCTAGGTTGGGAGACCCAGTACTTC. It codes for CASSFLGWETQYF.

This chain links TRBV27 with TRBJ1-1; perhaps TRBD1 as D (6 bases). CDR1 is MNHEY and CDR2 is SMNVEV in the germline V gene (reference sequence). V dropped 2 bases and J dropped 5 bases, with 12 bases sitting between them. This CDR3 is 14 amino acids long. This CDR3 reads CASSLGAGVTEAFF. The CDR3 DNA reads as TGTGCCAGCAGTTTAGGGGCAGGGGTTACTGAAGCTTTCTTT.